Below, 5 T cell receptor beta chains from the same sample are listed, as sequenced in a study of shared clonotypes between healthy human individuals. Clones were read by immunoSEQ multiplex PCR, and TCRdb kept only the in-frame ones, dropping some. This sample yields around 2.5 million clones, of which under 95% are seen a single time; approximately 0.36% belongs to the top ten. Material for sequencing was naive CD4+ T cells from PBMCs. The subset is: CD45RA+ positively selected. The receptors originated from a man aged 18-30 years in good health. Some clones in this sample may be carry-over from other donors' samples.

The rearrangement uses TRBV28 and TRBJ2-3, with 9 bases identical to TRBD2. Trimming cost V 2 bases and J 4 bases; bases outside gene matches: 10. This CDR3 is built from 17 residues. Germline V gene sequence: CDR1 MDHEN, CDR2 SYDVKM. CDR3 loop: CASSLIAGAFVADTQYF. The DNA for the CDR3 is TGTGCCAGCAGTTTAATAGCGGGAGCTTTTGTCGCAGATACGCAGTATTTT.

This clone was seen just once. V is TRBV28 and J is TRBJ2-7; 8 nucleotides align to TRBD1. Germline-derived CDR1 and CDR2 are MDHEN and SYDVKM. The CDR3 sequence is 17 residues long. V shed 4 bases and J 3 bases; nucleotides not matched to a gene: 14. The CDR3, as DNA: TGTGCCAGCAGTTCGCACCCAGGGACAGGACGATACTACGAGCAGTACTTC. Translated, it gives CASSSHPGTGRYYEQYF.

The chain links TRBV15 to TRBJ1-3; D is unresolved. Germline V gene lookup returns CDR1 LNHNV and CDR2 YYDKDF (reference sequence). The CDR3 consists of 13 residues. Deletions cut 3 bases from V and 1 base from J, with 4 bases between. The CDR3 DNA is TGTGCCACCAGCAGGGTGTCTGGAAACACCATATATTTT. Its translation is CATSRVSGNTIYF.

The J gene is TRBJ2-7, the V gene TRBV11-2, with 14 bases matching TRBD2. V was clipped by 1 base and J by 2 bases; unmatched bases: 7. CDR1 and CDR2 (germline): SGHAT, FQNNGV. CDR3 length: 18 residues. This chain's CDR3 is CASSLAPGTSGSPYEQYF. The CDR3 DNA reads as TGTGCCAGCAGCTTAGCCCCGGGGACTAGCGGGAGCCCCTACGAGCAGTACTTC.

The chain employs TRBV9 and TRBJ2-7; 9 bases agree with TRBD1. Germline V gene data show CDR1 as SGDLS and CDR2 as YYNGEE. The V and J ends lost 4 bases and 10 bases, in that order; junction bases with no gene match: 9. CDR3 size: 13 residues. Here the CDR3 DNA reads TGTGCCAGCAGCCCGGACAGGGGCGTTAGTCAGTACTTC. Encoded protein: CASSPDRGVSQYF. The variable domain in full, with the rest retrieved from reference TRBV9 and TRBJ2-7, is DSGVTQTPKHLITATGQRVTLRCSPRSGDLSVYWYQQSLDQGLQFLIQYYNGEERAKGNILERFSAQQFPDLHSELNLSSLELGDSALYFCASSPDRGVSQYFGPGTRLTVT.